The sample holds many counts of the clone carrying this T cell receptor beta chain. The target antigen is unknown. With iRepertoire HTBI primers and Arm-PCR of CDR3 regions, TCR beta libraries were built. Study processing details: Segment identification across samples yielded 62 TRBV and more than twelve TRBJ segments. TCRdb itself ran the multiplex PCR reads through MiXCR, one entry per CDR3 protein. TCRdb, not the authors, supplied the V and J calls. The table records some 560,000 distinct CDR3 sequences, 15% to 20% of them present only once. These data belong to a study of regulatory T cells in long-lasting Graves disease. The CDR3 has 13 amino acids. Germline lookup yields CDR1 MNHEY and CDR2 SVGAGI. V gave up 2 bases and J gave up 4 bases, with 8 bases separating them. Study-level points and caveats: The study found TRBV28, TRBJ1-2 and TRBJ2-5 favored in persistent disease.

Time point meaning: newly diagnosed GD, antithyroid drugs for less than 3 months. Following extraction of RNA from PBMCs, that RNA was used to make the TCR library. These data also formed part of another study, on T cells in Graves' hyperthyroidism and ophthalmopathy. That source notes: Blood also held most thyroid clonotypes expanded beyond 0.001.

The receptor comes from a woman aged 40 to 65 with Graves disease. The gene calls are TRBV6-5 and TRBJ2-5; no clear D gene. Sequencing was performed on peripheral blood mononuclear cells (PBMCs), taken at new diagnosis, from a patient treated with antithyroid drugs. CDR3 residues: CASSYGRTETQYF. CDR3 coding DNA: TGTGCCAGCAGTTACGGCAGGACAGAGACCCAGTACTTC.